The 24 T cell receptor beta chains reported below all come from one sample, sequenced in a study of T cells after yellow fever vaccination. TCRdb reprocessed the 5' RACE reads via MiXCR and lists one record per CDR3 protein. The data contain around 300,000 distinct CDR3 sequences, approximately 4% of them seen just once; the ten biggest clones take up roughly 25%. Sequenced material: PBMCs, taken 5 days after the yellow fever booster vaccination. These receptors all come from a man between 18 and 29 years old who received the YFV17D yellow fever vaccine.

This clonotype was recorded many times. The CDR3 region has the DNA TGTGCCAGCAGGCCTATAGCTGGACAGGTTCACACCGGGGAGCTGTTTTTT. Translated, it gives CASRPIAGQVHTGELFF. The chain has TRBV11-2 and TRBJ2-2, with TRBD1 matching 7 bases. V was clipped by 6 bases and J by 3 bases; unmatched bases: 13. Germline-derived CDR1 and CDR2 are SGHAT and FQNNGV. The CDR3 runs to 17 residues.

This clonotype has a count of ten or more. The chain employs TRBV7-2 and TRBJ1-4; 8 nucleotides agree with TRBD1. The V segment lost 5 bases and the J segment 7 bases; nucleotides outside the gene matches: 12. Looked up from germline, CDR1 is SGHTA and CDR2 is FQGNSA. The length of the CDR3 is 16 residues. DNA of the CDR3: TGTGCCAGCAGCCGTCGGACAGGGAGTCCGGGTGAAAAACTGTTTTTT. Its translation: CASSRRTGSPGEKLFF.

This clonotype was found a few times. The chain carries TRBV5-1 and TRBJ1-2; no clear D. The V end lost 4 bases, the J end lost 4 bases, and 11 bases lay between the germline ends. Germline CDR1 and CDR2: SGHRS and YFSETQ. This CDR3 has 13 amino acids. CDR3 residues: CASSTESSYGYTF. In DNA, the CDR3 is TGCGCCAGCAGCACGGAGTCGTCCTATGGCTACACCTTC.

This clonotype was seen a handful of times. This chain joins TRBV19 and TRBJ2-7; TRBD1 matches 9 bases. The CDR3 runs to 14 residues. Trimming took 5 bases from V and 2 from J; bases not matched to a gene: 4. CDR1 is LNHDA, CDR2 SQIVND, per germline (reference sequence). CDR3 residues: CASSPQGAAYEQYF. In DNA form, the CDR3 reads TGTGCCAGTAGTCCACAGGGGGCAGCCTACGAGCAGTACTTC.

This clonotype was found a few times. J is TRBJ1-2 and V is TRBV11-3; D is perhaps TRBD1 (5 bases). The CDR3 contains 18 residues. Trimming left V 0 bases short and J 4 bases short, with 21 bases between. The germline CDR1 and CDR2 sequences are SGHNT and YENEEA. This CDR3 is CASSLETVLIYVRYGYTF. The DNA for the CDR3 is TGTGCCAGCAGCTTAGAGACAGTCTTGATCTATGTCCGCTATGGCTACACCTTC.

This clonotype was recorded a few times. The chain uses TRBV18 and TRBJ2-6; D uncertain. This CDR3 is built from 15 residues. Germline V gene lookup returns CDR1 KGHSH and CDR2 LQKENI. Deletions cut 4 bases from V and 2 bases from J, with 9 bases between. CDR3 in amino acids: CASSQQNTGANVLTF. The CDR3 DNA follows: TGTGCCAGCTCACAACAGAACACTGGGGCCAACGTCCTGACTTTC.

The chain's CDR3 is CASTATGLQETQYF. The CDR3 DNA is TGTGCCAGCACTGCCACAGGCCTCCAAGAGACCCAGTACTTC. The rearrangement uses TRBV6-5 and TRBJ2-5, with D possibly matching TRBD1 (5 bases). Germline lookup yields CDR1 MNHEY and CDR2 SVGAGI. CDR3 length: 14 amino acids. Trimming cost V 7 bases and J 1 base, with 13 bases left between them.

This clonotype was detected ten times or more. The chain joins TRBV15 to TRBJ1-2, with a tentative D call TRBD1 (6 bases). CDR1 is LNHNV and CDR2 is YYDKDF in the germline V gene (reference sequence). The CDR3 spans 17 residues. Trimming removed 2 bases from V and 3 bases from J, with 19 bases in between. The DNA of the CDR3 is TGTGCCACCAGCAGAACCTGGCCGGGGGCGGAGGACTATGGCTACACCTTC. Amino acids: CATSRTWPGAEDYGYTF.

This clonotype was detected a few times. The chain uses TRBV7-2 and TRBJ2-3; D is possibly TRBD2 (6 bases). Germline V gives CDR1 SGHTA, CDR2 FQGNSA. The CDR3 covers 13 residues. Trimming pared 3 bases from V and 4 bases from J, leaving 8 bases between. The CDR3 here is CASSFSGSDTQYF. In nucleotides, the CDR3 is TGTGCCAGCAGCTTTAGCGGATCAGATACGCAGTATTTT.

This clonotype has only a few counts. The J gene is TRBJ2-1, the V gene TRBV7-3; D not certain. Germline CDR1 SGHTA, CDR2 FQGTGA. The V end was cut by 5 bases, the J end by 4 bases, with 12 bases between. The CDR3 has 14 residues. CDR3 sequence: CASSPDPFYNEQFF. Written as DNA, the CDR3 is TGTGCCAGCAGCCCCGATCCCTTTTACAATGAGCAGTTCTTC.

This clonotype was counted many times. The V gene is TRBV9, the J gene TRBJ1-2; D is possibly TRBD1 (5 bases). Germline V lookup: CDR1 SGDLS, CDR2 YYNGEE. The CDR3 is 15 amino acids. CDR3 loop: CATLGNPGPSVWGTF. The CDR3 DNA reads as TGTGCTACACTTGGAAATCCGGGACCGTCAGTCTGGGGCACCTTC. Using reference TRBV9 and TRBJ1-2 for the parts outside the CDR3, the full variable domain is DSGVTQTPKHLITATGQRVTLRCSPRSGDLSVYWYQQSLDQGLQFLIQYYNGEERAKGNILERFSAQQFPDLHSELNLSSLELGDSALYFCATLGNPGPSVWGTFGSGTRLTVV.

This clonotype showed up just a few times. J is TRBJ2-2 and V is TRBV9; D uncertain. Trimming removed 3 bases from V and 4 bases from J, with 16 bases in between. The CDR3 has 16 residues. Germline V gene sequence: CDR1 SGDLS, CDR2 YYNGEE. The CDR3 spells CASSETEGSVTGELFF. The DNA of the CDR3 is TGTGCCAGCAGCGAGACGGAAGGGTCGGTCACCGGGGAGCTGTTTTTT.

This clonotype turned up a few times. The chain employs TRBV7-2 and TRBJ1-6; 9 bases are shared with TRBD1. The CDR3 extends over 16 amino acids. V lost 0 bases to trimming and J lost 7 bases; unmatched junction nucleotides: 4. Per germline, CDR1 SGHTA and CDR2 FQGNSA. The CDR3 protein is CASSLAGQGWNSPLHF. The CDR3 DNA reads as TGTGCCAGCAGCTTAGCGGGACAGGGTTGGAATTCACCCCTCCACTTT.

This clonotype was seen at least ten times. This sequence joins TRBV7-2 and TRBJ2-2; TRBD1 agrees at 7 bases. The CDR3 consists of 15 residues. J gave up 4 bases and V 7 bases, and 9 bases lay outside the gene matches. Germline assignment: CDR1 SGHTA and CDR2 FQGNSA. CDR3 DNA: TGTGCCAGCATGGTAGGGGGCGCTCCCACCGGGGAGCTGTTTTTT. Translating it yields CASMVGGAPTGELFF. The entire variable domain, with the rest obtained from reference TRBV7-2 and TRBJ2-2, is as follows: GAGVSQSPSNKVTEKGKDVELRCDPISGHTALYWYRQSLGQGLEFLIYFQGNSAPDKSGLPSDRFSAERTGGSVSTLTIQRTQQEDSAVYLCASMVGGAPTGELFFGEGSRLTVL.

This clonotype has more than one count but fewer than ten. V and J are TRBV12-3 or TRBV12-4 and TRBJ1-1, with a weak D call TRBD1 (5 bases). V lost 8 bases to trimming and J lost 4 bases, with 14 bases between them. This CDR3 has 13 residues. The CDR3 reads CASRWGGGTEAFF. CDR3 in DNA: TGTGCCAGCCGTTGGGGGGGGGGCACTGAAGCTTTCTTT.

This clonotype came up many times. This chain links TRBV20-1 with TRBJ2-5, with D unresolved. V was pared by 2 bases and J by 2 bases, with 9 bases between. Germline values: CDR1 DFQATT, CDR2 SNEGSKA (reference sequence). The CDR3 spans 13 residues. The CDR3 sequence: CSARRAVQETQYF. CDR3 bases: TGCAGTGCTAGAAGGGCAGTTCAAGAGACCCAGTACTTC.

The genes are TRBV7-9 and TRBJ2-3; D is tentatively TRBD1 or TRBD2 (6 bases each). Germline CDR1 is SEHNR and CDR2 is FQNEAQ (reference sequence). Trimming removed 9 bases at V and 5 bases at J, with 21 bases between. The CDR3 is made up of 15 amino acids. The CDR3 loop is CASGGGGAGGDTQYF. The CDR3 DNA is TGTGCCAGTGGAGGGGGTGGGGCCGGTGGAGATACGCAGTATTTT. The full variable domain, completed using reference TRBV7-9 and TRBJ2-3, is DTGVSQNPRHKITKRGQNVTFRCDPISEHNRLYWYRQTLGQGPEFLTYFQNEAQLEKSRLLSDRFSAERPKGSFSTLEIQRTEQGDSAMYLCASGGGGAGGDTQYFGPGTRLTVL.

The chain employs TRBV7-2 and TRBJ1-2, with no clear D. CDR3 length: 14 residues. The ends were cut back, 1 base at V and 5 bases at J, with 11 bases in the middle. Germline V gives CDR1 SGHTA, CDR2 FQGNSA. The chain's CDR3 is CASSLGIQLYGYTF. The DNA of the CDR3 is TGTGCCAGCAGCTTAGGGATCCAGCTATATGGCTACACCTTC. Full variable domain (missing parts from reference TRBV7-2 and TRBJ1-2): GAGVSQSPSNKVTEKGKDVELRCDPISGHTALYWYRQSLGQGLEFLIYFQGNSAPDKSGLPSDRFSAERTGGSVSTLTIQRTQQEDSAVYLCASSLGIQLYGYTFGSGTRLTVV.

This clonotype appeared a few times. The CDR3 DNA reads TGTGCCAGCAGCGTTCACAGTGGCGTCAATGAGCAGTTCTTC. Amino acid sequence: CASSVHSGVNEQFF. The V gene is TRBV9, the J gene TRBJ2-1; D call uncertain. The germline V and J ends were trimmed by 2 bases and 6 bases, with 12 bases remaining between them. This CDR3 is built from 14 residues. CDR1 SGDLS and CDR2 YYNGEE come from the germline V gene.

A few counts support this clonotype. The rearrangement uses TRBV5-1 and TRBJ2-2; 7 positions agree with TRBD1. The CDR3 is made up of 18 amino acids. CDR1 is SGHRS, CDR2 YFSETQ, per germline. V was pared by 5 bases and J by 4 bases, with 17 bases of the junction left unmatched. The CDR3 is CASRPTWTGPTPTGELFF. The CDR3 DNA sequence: TGCGCCAGCAGACCAACCTGGACAGGCCCAACTCCCACCGGGGAGCTGTTTTTT.

This clonotype has a count of ten or more. V and J are TRBV7-9 and TRBJ1-1; D is unresolved. V lost 7 bases to trimming and J lost 0 bases, with 12 bases between them. Looked up from germline, CDR1 is SEHNR and CDR2 is FQNEAQ (reference sequence). The length of the CDR3 is 14 residues. The CDR3 region is CASNPSGMNTEAFF. CDR3 coding DNA: TGTGCCAGCAACCCATCGGGTATGAACACTGAAGCTTTCTTT.

This clonotype was observed at least ten times. V usage is TRBV12-3 or TRBV12-4 and J usage is TRBJ2-5, with 10 bases aligning to TRBD2. The J segment lost 2 bases and the V segment lost 4 bases, leaving 4 bases of the junction unmatched. This CDR3 has 15 residues. CDR3 coding DNA: TGTGCCAGCAGTTCTAGCGGGGGCCGTCAAGAGACCCAGTACTTC. Protein sequence: CASSSSGGRQETQYF.

This clonotype was observed at least ten times. The chain uses TRBV7-9 and TRBJ1-2; D uncertain. Trimming shortened V by 5 bases and J by 2 bases, and 9 bases separated the two germline ends. Germline V gives CDR1 SEHNR, CDR2 FQNEAQ (reference sequence). This CDR3 is built from 13 residues. The CDR3 sequence: CASSQDGNYGYTF. The CDR3 coding sequence is TGTGCCAGCAGCCAGGACGGGAACTATGGCTACACCTTC.

This clonotype has only a few counts. This rearrangement joins TRBV9 to TRBJ2-2; D remains ambiguous. Germline V gene lookup returns CDR1 SGDLS and CDR2 YYNGEE. The CDR3 loop spans 15 amino acids. V was pared by 0 bases and J by 6 bases, with 12 bases between. The CDR3 DNA sequence: TGTGCCAGCAGCGTAGATTCAACACGTGCCGGGGAGCTGTTTTTT. This encodes CASSVDSTRAGELFF.